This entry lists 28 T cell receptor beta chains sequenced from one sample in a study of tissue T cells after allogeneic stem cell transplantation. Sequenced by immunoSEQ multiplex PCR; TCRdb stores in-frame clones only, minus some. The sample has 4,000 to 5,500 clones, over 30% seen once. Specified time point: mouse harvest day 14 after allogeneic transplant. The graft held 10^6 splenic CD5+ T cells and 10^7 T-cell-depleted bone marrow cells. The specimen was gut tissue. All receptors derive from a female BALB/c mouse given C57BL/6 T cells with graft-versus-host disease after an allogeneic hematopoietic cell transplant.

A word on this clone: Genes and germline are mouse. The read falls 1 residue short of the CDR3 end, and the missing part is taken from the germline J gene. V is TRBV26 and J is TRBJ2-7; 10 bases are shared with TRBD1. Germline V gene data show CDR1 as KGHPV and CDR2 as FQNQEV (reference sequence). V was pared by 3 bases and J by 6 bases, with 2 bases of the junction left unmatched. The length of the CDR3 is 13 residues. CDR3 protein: CASSLGTGVEQYF. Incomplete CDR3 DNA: TGTGCCAGCAGTCTCGGGACAGGGGTTGAACAGTAC.

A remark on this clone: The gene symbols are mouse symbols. CDR3 DNA, as far as it was read: TGTGCCCCGGCGGACAGGGGGTTCGAAAGATTATTT. It yields the protein CAPADRGFERLF. The complete CDR3 protein is CAPADRGFERLFF. V and J are TRBV4 and TRBJ1-4; 10 bases fit TRBD1. The CDR3 end lies 1 residue beyond the end of the read and is filled in from the germline J gene. Trimming at V came to 11 bases and at J to 7 bases, leaving 7 bases not matched to a gene. CDR1 and CDR2 (germline): LGHDT, YNNKQL (reference sequence). The CDR3 contains 13 residues.

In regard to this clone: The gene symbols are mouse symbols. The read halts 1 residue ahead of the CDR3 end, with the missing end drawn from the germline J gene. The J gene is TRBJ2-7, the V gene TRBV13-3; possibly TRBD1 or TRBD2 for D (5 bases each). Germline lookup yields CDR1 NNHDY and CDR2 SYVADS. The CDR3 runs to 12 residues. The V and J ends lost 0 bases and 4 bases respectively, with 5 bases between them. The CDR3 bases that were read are TGTGCCAGCAGTGATGGGGGGTATGAACAGTAC. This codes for CASSDGGYEQY. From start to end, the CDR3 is CASSDGGYEQYF.

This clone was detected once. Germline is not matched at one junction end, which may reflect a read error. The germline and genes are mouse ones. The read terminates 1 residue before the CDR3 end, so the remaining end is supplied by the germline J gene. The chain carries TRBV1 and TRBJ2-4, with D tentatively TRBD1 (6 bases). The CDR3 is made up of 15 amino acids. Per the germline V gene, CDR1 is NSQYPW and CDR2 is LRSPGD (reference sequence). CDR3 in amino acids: CTCRAGVSSQNTLYF. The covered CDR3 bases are TGCACCTGCAGGGCAGGGGTGTCTAGTCAAAACACCTTGTAC.

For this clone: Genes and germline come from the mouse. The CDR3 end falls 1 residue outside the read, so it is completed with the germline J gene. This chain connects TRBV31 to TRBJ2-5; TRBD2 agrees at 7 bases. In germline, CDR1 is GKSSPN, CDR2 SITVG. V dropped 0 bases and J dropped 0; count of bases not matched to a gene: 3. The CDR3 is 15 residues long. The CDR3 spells CAWSLWGDNQDTQYF. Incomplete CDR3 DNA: TGTGCCTGGAGTCTTTGGGGGGATAACCAAGACACCCAGTAC.

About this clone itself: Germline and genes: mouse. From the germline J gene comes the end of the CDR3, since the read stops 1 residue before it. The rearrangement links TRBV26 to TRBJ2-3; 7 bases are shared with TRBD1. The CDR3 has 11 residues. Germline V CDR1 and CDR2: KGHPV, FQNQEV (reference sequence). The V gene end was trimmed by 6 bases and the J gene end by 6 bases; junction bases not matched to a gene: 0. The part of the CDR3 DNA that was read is TGTGCCAGCAGACAGGGGGAAACGCTGTAT. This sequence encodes CASRQGETLY. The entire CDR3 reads CASRQGETLYF.

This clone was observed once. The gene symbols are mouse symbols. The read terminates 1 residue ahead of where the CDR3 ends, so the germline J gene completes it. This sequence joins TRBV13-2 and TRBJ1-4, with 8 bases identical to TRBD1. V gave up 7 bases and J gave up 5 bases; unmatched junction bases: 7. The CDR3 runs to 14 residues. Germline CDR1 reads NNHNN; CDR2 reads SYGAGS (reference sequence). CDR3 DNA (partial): TGTGCCAGCTCTCTGCGACAGGGGAACGAAAGATTATTT. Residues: CASSLRQGNERLF. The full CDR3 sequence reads CASSLRQGNERLFF.

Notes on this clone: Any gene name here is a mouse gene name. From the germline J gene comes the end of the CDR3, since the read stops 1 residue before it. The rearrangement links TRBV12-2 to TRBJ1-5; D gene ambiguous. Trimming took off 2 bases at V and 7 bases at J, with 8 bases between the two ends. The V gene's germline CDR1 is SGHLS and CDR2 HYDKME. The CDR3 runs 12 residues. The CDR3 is CASSRRNQAPLF. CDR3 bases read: TGTGCCAGCTCTCGACGCAATCAGGCTCCGCTT.

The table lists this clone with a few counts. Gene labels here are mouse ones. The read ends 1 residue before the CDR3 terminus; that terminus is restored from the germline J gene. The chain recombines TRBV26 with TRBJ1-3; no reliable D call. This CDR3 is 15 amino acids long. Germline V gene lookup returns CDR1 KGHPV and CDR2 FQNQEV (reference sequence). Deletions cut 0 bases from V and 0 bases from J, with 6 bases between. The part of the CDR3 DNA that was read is TGTGCCAGCAGTCTGTCACCAAATTCTGGAAATACGCTCTAT. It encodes CASSLSPNSGNTLY. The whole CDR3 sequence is CASSLSPNSGNTLYF.

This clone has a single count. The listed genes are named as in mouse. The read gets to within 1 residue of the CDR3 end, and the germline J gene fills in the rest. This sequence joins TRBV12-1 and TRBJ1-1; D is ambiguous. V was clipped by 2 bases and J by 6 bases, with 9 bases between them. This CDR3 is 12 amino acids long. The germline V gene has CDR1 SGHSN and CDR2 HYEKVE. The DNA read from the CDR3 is TGTGCCAGCTCTCAACGGGCCCCAGAAGTCTTC. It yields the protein CASSQRAPEVF. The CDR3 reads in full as CASSQRAPEVFF.

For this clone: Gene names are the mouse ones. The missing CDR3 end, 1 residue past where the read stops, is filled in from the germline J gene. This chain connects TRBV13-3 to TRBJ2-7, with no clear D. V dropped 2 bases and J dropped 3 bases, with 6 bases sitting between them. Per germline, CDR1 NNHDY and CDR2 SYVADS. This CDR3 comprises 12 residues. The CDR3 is CASSEAFYEQYF. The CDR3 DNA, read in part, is TGTGCCAGCAGTGAAGCCTTCTATGAACAGTAC.

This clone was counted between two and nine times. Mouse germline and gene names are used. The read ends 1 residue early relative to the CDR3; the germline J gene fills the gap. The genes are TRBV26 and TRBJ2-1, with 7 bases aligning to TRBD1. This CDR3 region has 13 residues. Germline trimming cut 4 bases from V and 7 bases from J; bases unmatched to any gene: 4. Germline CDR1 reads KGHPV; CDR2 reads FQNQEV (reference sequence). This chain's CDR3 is CASSPGQRAEQFF. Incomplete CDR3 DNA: TGTGCCAGCAGTCCGGGACAGAGGGCTGAGCAGTTC.

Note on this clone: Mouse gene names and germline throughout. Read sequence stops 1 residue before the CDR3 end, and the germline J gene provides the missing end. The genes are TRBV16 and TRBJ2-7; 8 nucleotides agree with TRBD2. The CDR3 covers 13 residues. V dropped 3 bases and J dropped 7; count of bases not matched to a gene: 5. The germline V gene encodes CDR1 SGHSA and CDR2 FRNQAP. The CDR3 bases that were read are TGTGCAAGCAGCTTGGTGACTGGGGTGGAACAGTAC. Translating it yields CASSLVTGVEQY. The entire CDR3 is CASSLVTGVEQYF.

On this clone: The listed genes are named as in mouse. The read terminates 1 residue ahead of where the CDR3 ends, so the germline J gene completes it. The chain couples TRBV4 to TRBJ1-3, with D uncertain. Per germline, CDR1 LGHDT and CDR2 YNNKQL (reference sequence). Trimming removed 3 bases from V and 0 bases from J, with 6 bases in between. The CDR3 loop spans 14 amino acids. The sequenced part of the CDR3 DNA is TGTGCCAGCAGCTATGGAGATTCTGGAAATACGCTCTAT. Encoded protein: CASSYGDSGNTLY. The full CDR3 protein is CASSYGDSGNTLYF.

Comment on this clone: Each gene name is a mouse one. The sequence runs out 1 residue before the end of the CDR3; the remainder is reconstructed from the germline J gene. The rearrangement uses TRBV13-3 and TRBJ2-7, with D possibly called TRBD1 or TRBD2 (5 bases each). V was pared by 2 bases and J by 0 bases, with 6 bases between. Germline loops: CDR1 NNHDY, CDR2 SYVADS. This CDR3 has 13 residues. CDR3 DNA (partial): TGTGCCAGCAGTGAGGGGGACTCCTATGAACAGTAC. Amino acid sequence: CASSEGDSYEQY. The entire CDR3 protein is CASSEGDSYEQYF.

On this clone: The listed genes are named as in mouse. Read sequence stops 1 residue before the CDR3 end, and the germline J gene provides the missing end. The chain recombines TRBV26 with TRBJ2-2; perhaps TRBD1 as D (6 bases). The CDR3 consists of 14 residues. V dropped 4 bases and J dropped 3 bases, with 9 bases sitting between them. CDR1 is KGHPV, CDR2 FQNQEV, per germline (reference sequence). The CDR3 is CASSPGADTGQLYF. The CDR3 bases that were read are TGTGCCAGCAGTCCAGGGGCGGACACCGGGCAGCTCTAC.

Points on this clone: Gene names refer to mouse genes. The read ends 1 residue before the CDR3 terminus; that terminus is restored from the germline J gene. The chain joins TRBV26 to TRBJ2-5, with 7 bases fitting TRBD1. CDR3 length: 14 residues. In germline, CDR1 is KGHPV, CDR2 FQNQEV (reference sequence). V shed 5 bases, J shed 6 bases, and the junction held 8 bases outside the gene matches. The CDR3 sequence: CASSSRDRGDTQYF. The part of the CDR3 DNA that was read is TGTGCCAGCAGTTCCCGGGACAGAGGGGACACCCAGTAC.

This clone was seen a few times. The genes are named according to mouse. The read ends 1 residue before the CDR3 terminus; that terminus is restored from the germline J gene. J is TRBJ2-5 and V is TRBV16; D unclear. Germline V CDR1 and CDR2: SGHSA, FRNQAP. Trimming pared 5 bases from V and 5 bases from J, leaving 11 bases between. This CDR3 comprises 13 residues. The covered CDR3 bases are TGTGCAAGCAGCCCCACTCTTTCAGACACCCAGTAC. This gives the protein CASSPTLSDTQY. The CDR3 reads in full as CASSPTLSDTQYF.

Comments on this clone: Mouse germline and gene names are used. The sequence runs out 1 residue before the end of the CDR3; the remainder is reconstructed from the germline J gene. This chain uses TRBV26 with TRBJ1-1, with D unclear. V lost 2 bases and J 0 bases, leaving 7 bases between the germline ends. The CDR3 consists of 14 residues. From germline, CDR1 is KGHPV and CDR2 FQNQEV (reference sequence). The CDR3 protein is CASSLVVPNTEVFF. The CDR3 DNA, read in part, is TGTGCCAGCAGTCTGGTGGTCCCAAACACAGAAGTCTTC.

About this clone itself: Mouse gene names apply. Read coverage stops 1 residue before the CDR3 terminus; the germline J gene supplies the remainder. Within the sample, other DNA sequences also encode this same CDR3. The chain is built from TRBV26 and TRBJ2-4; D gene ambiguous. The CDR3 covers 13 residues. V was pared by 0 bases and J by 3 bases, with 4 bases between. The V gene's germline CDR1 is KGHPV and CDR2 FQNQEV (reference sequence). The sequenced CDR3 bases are TGTGCCAGCAGTCTGTCATCCCAAAACACCTTGTAC. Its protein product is CASSLSSQNTLY. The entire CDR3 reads CASSLSSQNTLYF. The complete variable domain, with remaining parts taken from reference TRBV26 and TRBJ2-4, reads NSKVIQTPRYLVKGQGQKAKMRCIPEKGHPVVFWYQQNKNNEFKFLINFQNQEVLQQIDMTEKRFSAECPSNSPCSLEIQSSEAGDSALYLCASSLSSQNTLYFGAGTRLSVL.

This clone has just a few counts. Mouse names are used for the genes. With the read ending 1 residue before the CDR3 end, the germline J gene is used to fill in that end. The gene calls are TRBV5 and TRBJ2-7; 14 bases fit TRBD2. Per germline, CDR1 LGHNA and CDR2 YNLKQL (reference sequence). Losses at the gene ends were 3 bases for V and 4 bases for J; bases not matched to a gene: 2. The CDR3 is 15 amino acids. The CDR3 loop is CASSQGTGGAYEQYF. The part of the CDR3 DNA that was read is TGTGCCAGCAGCCAGGGGACTGGGGGGGCTTATGAACAGTAC.

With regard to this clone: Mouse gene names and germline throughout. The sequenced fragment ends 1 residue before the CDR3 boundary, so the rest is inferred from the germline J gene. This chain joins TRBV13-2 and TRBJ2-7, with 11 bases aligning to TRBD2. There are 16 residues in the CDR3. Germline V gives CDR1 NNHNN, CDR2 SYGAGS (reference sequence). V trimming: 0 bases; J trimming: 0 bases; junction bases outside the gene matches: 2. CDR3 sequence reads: CASGDGLGGFSYEQYF. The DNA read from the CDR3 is TGTGCCAGCGGTGATGGACTGGGGGGGTTCTCCTATGAACAGTAC.

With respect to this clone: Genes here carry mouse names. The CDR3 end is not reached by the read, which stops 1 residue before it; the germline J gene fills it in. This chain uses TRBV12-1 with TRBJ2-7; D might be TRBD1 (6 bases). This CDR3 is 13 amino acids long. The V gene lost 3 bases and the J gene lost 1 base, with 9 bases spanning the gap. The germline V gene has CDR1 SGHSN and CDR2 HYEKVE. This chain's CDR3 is CASSFRGSYEQYF. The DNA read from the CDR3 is TGTGCCAGCTCTTTCAGGGGTTCCTATGAACAGTAC.

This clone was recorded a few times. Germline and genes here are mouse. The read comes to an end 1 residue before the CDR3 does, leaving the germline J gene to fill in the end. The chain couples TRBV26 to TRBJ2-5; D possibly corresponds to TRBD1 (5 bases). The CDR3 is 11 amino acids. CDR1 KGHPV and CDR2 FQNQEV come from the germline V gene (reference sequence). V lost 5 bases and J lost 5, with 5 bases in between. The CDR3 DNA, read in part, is TGTGCCAGCAGTACAGGAGACACCCAGTAC. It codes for CASSTGDTQY. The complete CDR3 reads CASSTGDTQYF. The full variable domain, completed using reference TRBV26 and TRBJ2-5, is NSKVIQTPRYLVKGQGQKAKMRCIPEKGHPVVFWYQQNKNNEFKFLINFQNQEVLQQIDMTEKRFSAECPSNSPCSLEIQSSEAGDSALYLCASSTGDTQYFGPGTRLLVL.

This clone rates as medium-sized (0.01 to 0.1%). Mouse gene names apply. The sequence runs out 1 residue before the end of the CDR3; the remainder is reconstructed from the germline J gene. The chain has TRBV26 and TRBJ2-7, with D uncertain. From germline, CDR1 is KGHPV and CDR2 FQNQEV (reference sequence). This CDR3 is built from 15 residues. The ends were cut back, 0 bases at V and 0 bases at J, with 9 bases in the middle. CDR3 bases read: TGTGCCAGCAGTCTGTCGAAGGGAAGCTCCTATGAACAGTAC. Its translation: CASSLSKGSSYEQY. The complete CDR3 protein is CASSLSKGSSYEQYF.

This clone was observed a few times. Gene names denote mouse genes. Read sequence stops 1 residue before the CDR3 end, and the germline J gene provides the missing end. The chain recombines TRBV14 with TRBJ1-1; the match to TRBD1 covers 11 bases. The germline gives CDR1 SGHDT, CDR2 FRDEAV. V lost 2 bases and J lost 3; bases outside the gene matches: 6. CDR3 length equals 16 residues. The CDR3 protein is CASSLGQGARYTEVFF. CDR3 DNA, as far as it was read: TGTGCCAGCAGTTTAGGACAGGGGGCGCGGTACACAGAAGTCTTC. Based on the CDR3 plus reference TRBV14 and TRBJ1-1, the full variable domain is EAGVTQSPRYAVLQEGQAVSFWCDPISGHDTLYWYQQPRDQGPQLLVYFRDEAVIDNSQLPSDRFSAVRPKGTNSTLKIQSAKQGDTATYLCASSLGQGARYTEVFFGKGTRLTVV.

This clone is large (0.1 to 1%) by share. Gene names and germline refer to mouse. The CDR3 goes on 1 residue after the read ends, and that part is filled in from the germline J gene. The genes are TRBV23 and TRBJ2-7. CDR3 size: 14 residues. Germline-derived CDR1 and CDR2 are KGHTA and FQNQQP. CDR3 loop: CSSSQSGSSYEQYF. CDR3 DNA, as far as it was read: TGCTCCAGCAGTCAATCGGGGAGCTCCTATGAACAGTAC. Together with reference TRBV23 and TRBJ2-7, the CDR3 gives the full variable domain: DAAVTQKPRYLIKMKGQEAEMKCIPEKGHTAVFWYQQKQSKELKFLIYFQNQQPLDQIDMVKERFSAVCPSSSLCSLGIRTCEAEDSALYLCSSSQSGSSYEQYFGPGTRLTVL.

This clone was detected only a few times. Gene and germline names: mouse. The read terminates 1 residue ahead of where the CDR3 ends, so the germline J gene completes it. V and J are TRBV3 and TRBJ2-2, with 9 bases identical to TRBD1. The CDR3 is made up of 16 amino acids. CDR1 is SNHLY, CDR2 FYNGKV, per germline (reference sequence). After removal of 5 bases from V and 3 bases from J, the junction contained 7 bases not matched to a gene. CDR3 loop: CASSQLDRGDTGQLYF. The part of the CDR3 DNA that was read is TGTGCCAGCAGCCAGCTGGACAGGGGAGACACCGGGCAGCTCTAC.